This TCR beta chain appears in the sequencing data of a study of cytotoxic CD8 clonotypes in ibrutinib-treated CLL. This table comes from immunoSEQ multiplex PCR, and its TCRdb copy is limited to in-frame clones, with some not included. The table lists fewer than 300,000 clones, approximately 76% of them singletons. This clone appeared a single time. V was pared by 2 bases and J by 2 bases, with 7 bases between. The length of the CDR3 is 13 residues. From germline, CDR1 is SGHRS and CDR2 YFSETQ. The source was PBMCs, collected at disease progression, from a patient treated with ibrutinib. This clonotype was sampled from a human donor with chronic lymphocytic leukemia. The chain is built from TRBV5-1 and TRBJ1-2; D gene uncertain. The CDR3 spells CASSFQTNYGYTF. For the CDR3, the DNA is TGCGCCAGCAGCTTTCAGACGAACTATGGCTACACCTTC.